A single sample gave rise to the 20 T cell receptor beta chains below, sequenced in a study of control samples from healthy donors and cancer patients. Sequencing was performed with immunoSEQ multiplex PCR; in TCRdb, only in-frame clones are kept and a portion is missing. The table has under 200,000 clones, approximately 94% seen once; the top ten hold 14%. The sequencing input was PBMCs. The receptors come from a man in his sixties with colorectal cancer.

The rearrangement links TRBV6-5 to TRBJ2-3; 9 bases line up with TRBD2. In germline, CDR1 is MNHEY, CDR2 SVGAGI. Trimming took 6 bases from V and 2 from J; bases not matched to a gene: 6. The CDR3 spans 15 residues. This CDR3 reads CASRSRGRDTDTQYF. In nucleotides, the CDR3 is TGTGCCAGCAGAAGCCGCGGGAGGGACACAGATACGCAGTATTTT.

This chain connects TRBV19 to TRBJ2-1, with 9 bases lining up with TRBD1. Germline-derived CDR1 and CDR2 are LNHDA and SQIVND (reference sequence). The trim removed 7 bases at V and 9 bases at J, leaving 7 bases unmatched. The CDR3 length is 13 residues. CDR3 nucleotide sequence: TGTGCCAGTACCATCGACAGGGGGACTGAGCAGTTCTTC. Its protein product is CASTIDRGTEQFF.

The genes are TRBV5-1 and TRBJ1-2; TRBD1 matches 12 bases. The CDR3 spans 15 residues. V lost 5 bases and J lost 4; bases outside the gene matches: 6. The germline V gene encodes CDR1 SGHRS and CDR2 YFSETQ. The CDR3 DNA is TGCGCCAGCAGGGCCGGGACAGGGGGCCCCTATGGCTACACCTTC. It encodes CASRAGTGGPYGYTF.

This rearrangement joins TRBV7-8 to TRBJ2-4; a weak D match, TRBD2 (6 bases). Germline CDR1 SGHVS, CDR2 FQNEAQ. V lost 2 bases to trimming and J lost 6 bases, with 14 bases between them. CDR3 length: 15 residues. The CDR3 DNA reads TGTGCCAGCAGCTTAATAAGGGGAGGTTTAAACATTCAGTACTTC. Encoded protein: CASSLIRGGLNIQYF. Based on the CDR3 plus reference TRBV7-8 and TRBJ2-4, the full variable domain is GAGVSQSPRYKVAKRGQDVALRCDPISGHVSLFWYQQALGQGPEFLTYFQNEAQLDKSGLPSDRFFAERPEGSVSTLKIQRTQQEDSAVYLCASSLIRGGLNIQYFGAGTRLSVL.

The chain uses TRBV5-4 and TRBJ2-7, with a possible D match to TRBD2 (5 bases). Trimming cost V 1 base and J 6 bases, with 14 bases left between them. From germline, CDR1 is SGHNT and CDR2 YYREEE (reference sequence). The CDR3 is made up of 14 amino acids. CDR3 DNA: TGTGCCAGCAGCTTGTGGACTCCCGAGTCCGAGCAGTACTTC. Translated, it gives CASSLWTPESEQYF.

This clone occurred once. This chain uses TRBV5-1 with TRBJ2-3, with a weak D call TRBD2 (5 bases). The CDR3 is 16 amino acids. V was clipped by 0 bases and J by 0 bases, with 11 bases between them. CDR1 and CDR2 from the germline V gene are SGHRS and YFSETQ. The CDR3, as DNA: TGCGCCAGCAGCTTGGAGGAGGTAGTAAGCACAGATACGCAGTATTTT. Protein: CASSLEEVVSTDTQYF.

This clone appeared once. The V gene is TRBV7-2, the J gene TRBJ2-1; 11 bases map to TRBD2. V lost 5 bases, J lost 5 bases, and 8 bases stayed unmatched. From germline, CDR1 is SGHTA and CDR2 FQGNSA. The CDR3 spans 16 residues. The CDR3, as DNA: TGTGCCAGCAGCCCCTTCCTAGCGGGGGGAAACAATGAGCAGTTCTTC. This sequence encodes CASSPFLAGGNNEQFF.

The chain has TRBV18 and TRBJ1-6, with 7 nucleotides matching TRBD1. With 8 bases clipped from V and 8 bases from J, the junction kept 18 bases outside the gene matches. The CDR3 covers 17 residues. The V gene's germline CDR1 is KGHSH and CDR2 LQKENI. Here the CDR3 reads CASTTLAPGGNYSPLHF. CDR3 DNA sequence: TGTGCCAGCACCACCCTAGCTCCAGGGGGAAATTATTCACCCCTCCACTTT.

The chain has TRBV6-2 or TRBV6-3 and TRBJ1-6; D is unresolved. The CDR3 consists of 15 residues. Germline CDR1 reads MNHEY; CDR2 reads SVGEGT. Trimming pared 2 bases from V and 7 bases from J, leaving 12 bases between. The CDR3 region is CASSYAASQNSPLHF. CDR3 bases: TGTGCCAGCAGTTACGCTGCCTCACAAAATTCACCCCTCCACTTT.

The chain is built from TRBV28 and TRBJ1-1, with TRBD1 identical over 7 bases. The ends lost 6 bases at V and 6 bases at J; junction bases unmatched: 10. CDR1 and CDR2 from the germline V gene are MDHEN and SYDVKM. This CDR3 comprises 14 residues. CDR3 in DNA: TGTGCCAGCAGACCTCCAGGGGGTTTCGCTGAAGCTTTCTTT. It codes for CASRPPGGFAEAFF.

The chain combines TRBV11-2 with TRBJ2-1, with D hard to call. Germline V gene sequence: CDR1 SGHAT, CDR2 FQNNGV. The CDR3 spans 15 residues. Trimming cost V 0 bases and J 4 bases, with 10 bases left between them. CDR3 sequence reads: CASSLEGMNYNEQFF. CDR3 coding DNA: TGTGCCAGCAGCTTAGAGGGGATGAATTACAATGAGCAGTTCTTC.

The rearrangement links TRBV30 to TRBJ2-7, with D perhaps assigned TRBD1 or TRBD2 (5 bases each). V dropped 0 bases and J dropped 7 bases, with 13 bases sitting between them. CDR3 size: 13 residues. Germline V CDR1 and CDR2: GTSNPN, SVGIG (reference sequence). The CDR3, as DNA: TGTGCCTGGAGTGTTGAGGGACCAAGGGAGCAGTACTTC. Translation: CAWSVEGPREQYF.

The chain has TRBV29-1 and TRBJ1-1; the D gene is possibly TRBD1 (6 bases). Trimming took 1 base from V and 0 from J, leaving 12 bases between them. Germline V gene sequence: CDR1 SQVTM, CDR2 ANQGSEA. CDR3 length: 15 amino acids. CDR3: CSVEVRGGLNTEAFF. CDR3 nucleotides: TGCAGCGTTGAAGTCAGGGGAGGGTTGAACACTGAAGCTTTCTTT.

The gene calls are TRBV28 and TRBJ1-2; D may be TRBD1 (6 bases). Germline CDR1 is MDHEN and CDR2 is SYDVKM. V was trimmed by 6 bases and J by 1 base, leaving 12 bases between them. This CDR3 is built from 14 residues. The CDR3 sequence: CASSPGHLNYGYTF. Written as DNA, the CDR3 is TGTGCCAGCAGCCCGGGACATCTTAACTATGGCTACACCTTC.

The V call is TRBV5-1, the J call TRBJ2-7, with D perhaps given as TRBD1 or TRBD2 (5 bases each). Germline V gene sequence: CDR1 SGHRS, CDR2 YFSETQ. The CDR3 has 14 amino acids. Trimming cost V 0 bases and J 5 bases, with 12 bases left between them. The CDR3 DNA follows: TGCGCCAGCAGCTTGGTGGGGGAAAGGGACGAGCAGTACTTC. Amino acids: CASSLVGERDEQYF.

The chain carries TRBV9 and TRBJ1-5; no reliable D call. CDR3 length equals 15 residues. Trimming removed 0 bases from V and 7 bases from J, with 14 bases in between. Looked up from germline, CDR1 is SGDLS and CDR2 is YYNGEE. CDR3 bases: TGTGCCAGCAGCGTAGGCGGGCAGAAAGGGCAGCCCCAGCATTTT. Its protein product is CASSVGGQKGQPQHF.

The chain employs TRBV11-2 and TRBJ2-3; 8 nucleotides agree with TRBD1. Losses at the gene ends were 1 base for V and 1 base for J; bases not matched to a gene: 1. CDR1 is SGHAT, CDR2 FQNNGV, per germline. This CDR3 is 15 amino acids long. CDR3: CASSLGTGRTDTQYF. For the CDR3, the DNA is TGTGCCAGCAGCTTAGGGACAGGGCGCACAGATACGCAGTATTTT.

The chain is built from TRBV6-5 and TRBJ1-1, with 8 bases aligning to TRBD1. The CDR3 has 12 amino acids. Germline V gene lookup returns CDR1 MNHEY and CDR2 SVGAGI. Germline trimming cut 5 bases from V and 11 bases from J; bases unmatched to any gene: 7. The CDR3 sequence is CASSRTGSGAFF. As DNA, the CDR3 is TGTGCCAGCAGTCGGACAGGGTCTGGCGCTTTCTTT.

This chain joins TRBV25-1 and TRBJ1-1; no clear D gene. The germline V and J ends were trimmed by 3 bases and 4 bases, with 12 bases remaining between them. The V gene's germline CDR1 is MGHDK and CDR2 SYGVNS. The length of the CDR3 is 14 residues. This CDR3 is CASSEDGFGTEAFF. In DNA, the CDR3 is TGTGCCAGCAGTGAGGATGGGTTTGGCACTGAAGCTTTCTTT.

This chain uses TRBV6-1 with TRBJ1-1, with no clear D. The CDR3 is made up of 13 amino acids. V was cut by 3 bases and J by 11 bases, with 16 bases left in between. In germline, CDR1 is MNHNS, CDR2 SASEGT. The CDR3 DNA reads TGTGCCAGCAGTGACCCCACCGCAGTTAAGGCTTTCTTT. Translation: CASSDPTAVKAFF.